One and the same sample provided the 5 T cell receptor beta chains below, sequenced in a study of blood T cell repertoires in COVID-19. TCRdb's copy holds only in-frame clones and misses some; the assay was immunoSEQ multiplex PCR. The sample lists 70,000 to 90,000 clones, about 88% occurring once. Sequenced material: peripheral blood. These receptors originate from a human donor in a cohort sampled during active COVID-19.

This chain links TRBV18 with TRBJ2-3, with TRBD2 as a possible D gene (6 bases). The CDR3 is 15 amino acids. Trimming pared 2 bases from V and 2 bases from J, leaving 11 bases between. Germline V gene lookup returns CDR1 KGHSH and CDR2 LQKENI. As DNA, the CDR3 is TGTGCCAGCTCACCATATTGGCGGGACACAGATACGCAGTATTTT. Protein sequence: CASSPYWRDTDTQYF.

This clone was seen once. The gene calls are TRBV5-6 and TRBJ2-3; D might be TRBD1 (6 bases). This CDR3 region has 17 residues. In germline, CDR1 is SGHDT, CDR2 YYEEEE. The germline V and J ends were trimmed by 4 bases and 3 bases, with 21 bases remaining between them. CDR3 sequence: CASSAVGAGDPTDTQYF. The CDR3 DNA sequence: TGTGCCAGCAGCGCGGTTGGTGCAGGGGACCCTACAGATACGCAGTATTTT. The whole variable domain, remainder taken from reference TRBV5-6 and TRBJ2-3, is DAGVTQSPTHLIKTRGQQVTLRCSPKSGHDTVSWYQQALGQGPQFIFQYYEEEERQRGNFPDRFSGHQFPNYSSELNVNALLLGDSALYLCASSAVGAGDPTDTQYFGPGTRLTVL.

The chain carries TRBV7-2 and TRBJ2-7; TRBD2 matches 7 bases. CDR3 length: 15 residues. The germline V gene has CDR1 SGHTA and CDR2 FQGNSA. V lost 1 base and J lost 2; bases outside the gene matches: 5. The chain's CDR3 is CASSLVAGATYEQYF. DNA for the CDR3: TGTGCCAGCAGCTTAGTGGCGGGAGCCACCTACGAGCAGTACTTC.

The chain uses TRBV13 and TRBJ2-7, with TRBD1 matching 7 bases. The length of the CDR3 is 17 residues. CDR1 and CDR2 from the germline V gene are PRHDT and FYEKMQ (reference sequence). J gave up 0 bases and V 4 bases, and 12 bases lay outside the gene matches. CDR3 protein: CASSSALDREVSYEQYF. The DNA for the CDR3 is TGTGCCAGCAGCTCCGCCTTAGACAGGGAAGTCTCCTACGAGCAGTACTTC.

Only one count was recorded for this clone. The chain links TRBV7-2 to TRBJ2-1; D may be TRBD2 (5 bases). Germline V lookup: CDR1 SGHTA, CDR2 FQGNSA. CDR3 length: 15 residues. Trimming took 5 bases from V and 0 from J, leaving 11 bases between them. CDR3 loop: CASSLERSSYNEQFF. Written as DNA, the CDR3 is TGTGCCAGCAGCCTTGAGCGGAGCTCCTACAATGAGCAGTTCTTC.